One sample yielded the 18 T cell receptor beta chains listed below, sequenced in a study of T cell responses to AZD1222 COVID-19 vaccine. The table came from immunoSEQ multiplex PCR; TCRdb's copy has only in-frame clones and leaves some out. The table includes tens of thousands of clones, 80% to 90% detected once. Sequencing used peripheral blood, obtained on day 0 of AZD1222 vaccination. These receptors were collected from an adult in good health.

The chain couples TRBV7-9 to TRBJ2-7; maybe TRBD2 (6 bases). Between the trimmed V and J ends, which lost 1 base and 2 bases, there was a span of 15 bases. CDR1 is SEHNR and CDR2 is FQNEAQ in the germline V gene (reference sequence). This CDR3 is built from 16 residues. CDR3 nucleotide sequence: TGTGCCAGCAGCTTAGGACTAGGGGTAGGGACCTACGAGCAGTACTTC. Encoded protein: CASSLGLGVGTYEQYF.

The chain joins TRBV6-5 to TRBJ2-2; perhaps TRBD2 as D (6 bases). The CDR3 totals 14 residues. Germline V gives CDR1 MNHEY, CDR2 SVGAGI. V was shortened by 6 bases and J by 3 bases, with 11 bases between the two germline ends. CDR3 DNA sequence: TGTGCCAGCAGGCGGGACCGGTACACCGGGGAGCTGTTTTTT. This sequence encodes CASRRDRYTGELFF.

The V and J genes are TRBV5-1 and TRBJ2-1; D may match TRBD1 or TRBD2 (6 bases each). The V and J ends lost 1 base and 0 bases respectively, with 11 bases between them. Germline V gene lookup returns CDR1 SGHRS and CDR2 YFSETQ. The CDR3 has 16 residues. The DNA for the CDR3 is TGCGCCAGCAGCTTGCGGGGGCTTGGCTCCTACAATGAGCAGTTCTTC. Translation: CASSLRGLGSYNEQFF.

The V call is TRBV6-2 or TRBV6-3, the J call TRBJ2-3; TRBD1 is a possible D gene (6 bases). The V and J ends lost 4 bases and 0 bases respectively, with 14 bases between them. This CDR3 has 16 residues. Per the germline V gene, CDR1 is MNHEY and CDR2 is SVGEGT. The CDR3 protein is CASSSHGGSSTDTQYF. The CDR3 nucleotides are TGTGCCAGCAGTTCCCATGGGGGCTCAAGCACAGATACGCAGTATTTT.

V gene TRBV10-3 combines with J gene TRBJ1-1, with D possibly TRBD1 on 5 matching bases. The germline CDR1 and CDR2 sequences are ENHRY and SYGVKD. V lost 2 bases to trimming and J lost 2 bases, with 9 bases between them. The CDR3 covers 14 residues. CDR3 coding DNA: TGTGCCATCAGTGAGGGGGGACTAAACACTGAAGCTTTCTTT. It yields the protein CAISEGGLNTEAFF.

This sequence joins TRBV12-5 and TRBJ2-3, with D perhaps matching TRBD2 (6 bases). The ends were cut back, 5 bases at V and 0 bases at J, with 9 bases in the middle. CDR3 length: 14 amino acids. Per germline, CDR1 LGHNT and CDR2 FRNRAP. This CDR3 is CASGPGTSTDTQYF. The CDR3, as DNA: TGTGCTAGTGGTCCCGGGACTAGCACAGATACGCAGTATTTT.

The J gene is TRBJ1-2, the V gene TRBV15; D might be TRBD1 (5 bases). V shed 0 bases and J shed 5 bases, with 16 bases lying between them. CDR3 length: 16 residues. The V gene's germline CDR1 is LNHNV and CDR2 YYDKDF (reference sequence). In DNA, the CDR3 is TGTGCCACCAGCAGAGATCGGGGCGACACCAGGTATGGCTACACCTTC. Residues: CATSRDRGDTRYGYTF.

The chain recombines TRBV5-1 with TRBJ2-7; no reliable D call. V was pared by 0 bases and J by 2 bases, with 9 bases between. The germline CDR1 and CDR2 sequences are SGHRS and YFSETQ. The length of the CDR3 is 14 residues. Here the CDR3 reads CASSLEGGPYEQYF. Here the CDR3 DNA reads TGCGCCAGCAGCTTGGAGGGCGGTCCCTACGAGCAGTACTTC.

The V and J genes are TRBV28 and TRBJ2-3; 12 positions agree with TRBD1. The CDR3 runs to 18 residues. With V trimmed by 5 bases and J by 8 bases, 17 bases remained unmatched. Germline assignment: CDR1 MDHEN and CDR2 SYDVKM. The CDR3 DNA reads TGTGCCAGCAGTCGAGGGACAGGGGGCGGACTAGGGCTGGGTACGCAGTATTTT. The encoded protein is CASSRGTGGGLGLGTQYF. The full variable domain, completed using reference TRBV28 and TRBJ2-3, is DVKVTQSSRYLVKRTGEKVFLECVQDMDHENMFWYRQDPGLGLRLIYFSYDVKMKEKGDIPEGYSVSREKKERFSLILESASTNQTSMYLCASSRGTGGGLGLGTQYFGPGTRLTVL.

This chain joins TRBV27 and TRBJ1-5; D is unclear. V was trimmed by 5 bases and J by 3 bases, leaving 8 bases between them. The CDR3 totals 13 residues. Germline V gene data show CDR1 as MNHEY and CDR2 as SMNVEV (reference sequence). In nucleotides, the CDR3 is TGTGCCAGCAGTGCCGACTTCAATCAGCCCCAGCATTTT. It specifies CASSADFNQPQHF.

This chain links TRBV14 with TRBJ1-2, with TRBD1 as a possible D gene (5 bases). V was shortened by 0 bases and J by 8 bases, with 13 bases between the two germline ends. CDR1 is SGHDN, CDR2 FVKESK, per germline. The CDR3 totals 14 residues. CDR3 coding DNA: TGTGCCAGCAGCCAAGATGAGACAGCTTGGGGCTACACCTTC. This codes for CASSQDETAWGYTF.

V gene TRBV29-1 combines with J gene TRBJ2-7; D unresolved. Between the trimmed V and J ends, which lost 4 bases and 7 bases, there was a span of 17 bases. The CDR3 runs 13 residues. Germline CDR1 and CDR2: SQVTM and ANQGSEA. Here the CDR3 DNA reads TGCAGCGTTGTGGCCTACTCCCGCGTAGAGCAGTACTTC. Amino acids: CSVVAYSRVEQYF.

The chain joins TRBV11-2 to TRBJ1-1; D is perhaps TRBD1 (6 bases). V lost 1 base, J lost 1 base, and 7 bases lay in between. CDR1 is SGHAT, CDR2 FQNNGV, per germline. The CDR3 length is 14 residues. The CDR3 reads CASSLGGQNTEAFF. The CDR3 DNA is TGTGCCAGCAGCTTAGGGGGACAGAACACTGAAGCTTTCTTT.

The genes are TRBV5-6 and TRBJ2-5, with D hard to call. Trimming took off 4 bases at V and 2 bases at J, with 15 bases between the two ends. This CDR3 is 15 amino acids long. Germline V CDR1 and CDR2: SGHDT, YYEEEE. CDR3 DNA: TGTGCCAGCAGCGCTGGGCCGACGGAACAAGAGACCCAGTACTTC. The encoded protein is CASSAGPTEQETQYF. The entire variable domain, with the rest obtained from reference TRBV5-6 and TRBJ2-5, is as follows: DAGVTQSPTHLIKTRGQQVTLRCSPKSGHDTVSWYQQALGQGPQFIFQYYEEEERQRGNFPDRFSGHQFPNYSSELNVNALLLGDSALYLCASSAGPTEQETQYFGPGTRLLVL.

J is TRBJ2-3 and V is TRBV4-3; D unresolved. Germline CDR1 reads LGHNA; CDR2 reads YSLEER. V was clipped by 5 bases and J by 0 bases, with 9 bases between them. This CDR3 is built from 14 residues. CDR3: CASSSSSSTDTQYF. CDR3 coding DNA: TGCGCCAGCAGCTCGAGTTCGAGCACAGATACGCAGTATTTT.

The chain uses TRBV7-9 and TRBJ2-7, with D tentatively TRBD1 or TRBD2 (5 bases each). The CDR3 sequence is 16 residues long. From germline, CDR1 is SEHNR and CDR2 FQNEAQ (reference sequence). V was trimmed by 5 bases and J by 0 bases, leaving 17 bases between them. CDR3 nucleotides: TGTGCCAGCAGCATAACCTGGGGACGGAACTCCTACGAGCAGTACTTC. Its protein product is CASSITWGRNSYEQYF.

V gene TRBV7-9 combines with J gene TRBJ1-4, with D perhaps TRBD1 (5 bases). The V end lost 7 bases, the J end lost 0 bases, and 9 bases lay between the germline ends. Looked up from germline, CDR1 is SEHNR and CDR2 is FQNEAQ (reference sequence). This CDR3 comprises 14 residues. The CDR3: CASMETATNEKLFF. The CDR3 DNA reads as TGTGCCAGCATGGAGACAGCAACTAATGAAAAACTGTTTTTT.

V is TRBV28 and J is TRBJ1-5; TRBD1 aligns across 8 bases. There are 13 residues in the CDR3. Looked up from germline, CDR1 is MDHEN and CDR2 is SYDVKM. Losses at the gene ends were 7 bases for V and 5 bases for J; bases not matched to a gene: 4. The CDR3 reads CASKGTGDQPQHF. The CDR3 region has the DNA TGTGCCAGCAAAGGGACAGGTGATCAGCCCCAGCATTTT.